These T cell receptor beta chains were read from a single sample in a study of cytomegalovirus exposure and HLA in healthy donors. Sequencing was performed with immunoSEQ multiplex PCR; in TCRdb, only in-frame clones are kept and a portion is missing. The table lists 200,000 to 300,000 clones, about 86% of them singletons. The specimen was PBMCs. The receptor set was obtained from a woman aged 30 to 39 in good health and CMV-seropositive. CDR3s include the opening cysteine and the closing phenylalanine or tryptophan.

v_call	j_call	cdr3_aa
TRBV10-3	TRBJ2-7	CAIKSGREKAYEQYF
TRBV6-1	TRBJ1-5	CASSELVQSNQPQHF
TRBV21-1	TRBJ2-3	CASSKGGTSGRPNTDTQYF
TRBV14	TRBJ2-5	CASSQDLGGAQYF
TRBV7-2	TRBJ2-1	CASSLRWTGDSYNEQFF
TRBV27	TRBJ2-7	CASRLRLAGGTEQYF
TRBV7-3	TRBJ2-3	CASSLGGRAADTQYF
TRBV7-6	TRBJ2-7	CASSPHSGQGAYYEQYF
TRBV2	TRBJ2-2	CASSRWSTPGELFF
TRBV7-6	TRBJ2-3	CASSSSGTDTQYF
TRBV19	TRBJ2-1	CASSSTRGQFF
TRBV11-3	TRBJ2-5	CASSSSGRGQETQYF
TRBV5-1	TRBJ2-1	CASSKTSGSVNEQFF
TRBV12-2	TRBJ1-1	CASRPRTPKFRQGSVSGAFF
TRBV7-9	TRBJ2-2	CASSSDRGTGELFF
TRBV5-1	TRBJ2-7	CASSLGGSGTPLGEQYF
TRBV9	TRBJ2-5	CASSVEDRAKTQYF
TRBV11-2	TRBJ1-1	CASSEDRGNTEAFF
TRBV30	TRBJ2-7	CAWSLDDRGVYEQYF
TRBV11-3	TRBJ2-1	CASSSSGHSYNEQFF
TRBV10-2	TRBJ2-1	CASSAPGLAGEEQFF
TRBV30	TRBJ1-2	CAWSTPEGFWGYTF
TRBV29-1	TRBJ1-2	CSVERDTVYYGYTF
TRBV18	TRBJ1-1	CASSSIQGPTEAFF
TRBV10-1	TRBJ2-3	CASSESKRLAGSRTDTQYF
TRBV27	TRBJ2-1	CASSLGMGGRGSGKNEQFF
TRBV6-5	TRBJ1-5	CASSFRTGSNQPQHF
TRBV4-1	TRBJ1-5	CASSQELQAALNQPQHF